This T cell receptor beta chain was identified in a study of vaccination effects on CD4 cells after COVID-19. Within the ViraFEST assay, antigen-specific CD4+ T cells underwent expansion with viral peptide pools prior to sequencing. Culturing for 10 days preceded CD4+ T cell isolation. Each culture well received roughly 1.9 million PBMC. These cells were then cultured in IMDM with around 9.6 IU/ml IL-2 and 7.5 to 10 ug/ml peptides. Days 3 and 7 were when half the medium was replaced with IL-2 medium. The data were produced by immunoSEQ multiplex PCR, yet TCRdb's version contains in-frame clones alone and is incomplete. The data hold about 7,400 clones, with about four fifths observed a single time. Findings and limits, study-wide: Small numbers of convalescent patients limited the study. It also lacked early post-infection timepoints.

A word on this clone: Its antigen is not known.

This sequence originates from a human donor who received a COVID-19 vaccine. This sample comprised CD4+ T cells from PBMCs cultured with HCoV-229E spike peptides, obtained before COVID-19 vaccination.

The CDR3 loop is CASSLPWGQRYEQYF. The CDR3 DNA sequence: TGTGCCAGCAGCCTCCCATGGGGACAGAGATACGAGCAGTACTTC. This chain connects TRBV7-2 to TRBJ2-7; 7 positions match TRBD1. V was clipped by 5 bases and J by 4 bases; unmatched bases: 11. Germline-derived CDR1 and CDR2 are SGHTA and FQGNSA. The CDR3 extends over 15 amino acids.